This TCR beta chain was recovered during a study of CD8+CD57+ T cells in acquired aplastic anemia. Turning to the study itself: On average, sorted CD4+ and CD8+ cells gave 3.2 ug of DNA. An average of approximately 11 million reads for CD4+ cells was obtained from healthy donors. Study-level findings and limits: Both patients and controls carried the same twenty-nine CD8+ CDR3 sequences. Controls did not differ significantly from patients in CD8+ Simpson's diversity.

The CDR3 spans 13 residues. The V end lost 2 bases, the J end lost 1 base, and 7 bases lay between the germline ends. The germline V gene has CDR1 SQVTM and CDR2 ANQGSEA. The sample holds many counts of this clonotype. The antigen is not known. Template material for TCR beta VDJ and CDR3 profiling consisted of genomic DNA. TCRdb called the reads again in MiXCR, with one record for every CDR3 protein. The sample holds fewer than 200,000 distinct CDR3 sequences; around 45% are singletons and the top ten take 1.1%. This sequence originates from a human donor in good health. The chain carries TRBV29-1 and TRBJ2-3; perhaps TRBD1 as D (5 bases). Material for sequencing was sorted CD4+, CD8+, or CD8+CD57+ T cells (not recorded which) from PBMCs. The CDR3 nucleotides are TGCAGCGTTGAAAGGGGCGGCACAGATACGCAGTATTTT. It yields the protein CSVERGGTDTQYF.